Listed below are T cell receptor beta chains from one sample, sequenced in a study of shared clonotypes between healthy human individuals. Using immunoSEQ multiplex PCR, the repertoire was profiled, and TCRdb retains in-frame clones only, with some absent. The sample has around 430,000 clones; about four fifths are singletons. Sequencing input: PBMCs. The receptors derive from a woman aged 35 to 49 in good health. Some clones in this sample may be carry-over from other donors' samples. Each CDR3 is given with its conserved first and last residue. The order of the fields is clone size, D gene, V gene, J gene, CDR3 DNA, CDR3 protein. D genes are given only for firm matches. Size tells how often a clone was seen (once, few, many) or the class of an expanded clone, and some rows leave it out.

clone size: once
D gene: TRBD1
V gene: TRBV11-2
J gene: TRBJ2-5
CDR3 DNA: TGTGCCAGCAATCACAGGGGGTCCGGTGAGACCCAGTACTTC
CDR3 protein: CASNHRGSGETQYF

clone size: -
D gene: TRBD1
V gene: TRBV28
J gene: TRBJ1-2
CDR3 DNA: TGTGCCAGCAGAGACAGGGGTCGACTTGGCTACACCTTC
CDR3 protein: CASRDRGRLGYTF

clone size: -
D gene: -
V gene: TRBV7-3
J gene: TRBJ2-2
CDR3 DNA: TGTGCCAGCCGCCGTACGGGGGCGGGCACCGGGGAGCTGTTTTTT
CDR3 protein: CASRRTGAGTGELFF

clone size: few
D gene: -
V gene: TRBV29-1
J gene: TRBJ1-1
CDR3 DNA: TGCAGCGTTGATGATGGGGGCGGTAACACTGAAGCTTTCTTT
CDR3 protein: CSVDDGGGNTEAFF

clone size: few
D gene: TRBD1
V gene: TRBV7-2
J gene: TRBJ2-7
CDR3 DNA: TGTGCCAGCAGCTTAATGGCGGGACAGGGCGGCTCCTACGAGCAGTACTTC
CDR3 protein: CASSLMAGQGGSYEQYF

clone size: few
D gene: -
V gene: TRBV19
J gene: TRBJ2-7
CDR3 DNA: TGTGCCAGTAGTATGCAGGGCGCCACTTTCTCCGCGTCCCCCGCGTACTACGAGCAGTACTTC
CDR3 protein: CASSMQGATFSASPAYYEQYF

clone size: once
D gene: TRBD2
V gene: TRBV9
J gene: TRBJ2-3
CDR3 DNA: TGTGCCAGCAGCGTAGTTGCTAGCGGGAGTGGAGATACGCAGTATTTT
CDR3 protein: CASSVVASGSGDTQYF

clone size: -
D gene: -
V gene: TRBV4-3
J gene: TRBJ2-7
CDR3 DNA: TGCGCCAGCAGCCAACTAGCTGCCCTCGGTCGGCAGTACTTC
CDR3 protein: CASSQLAALGRQYF

clone size: -
D gene: -
V gene: TRBV4-3
J gene: TRBJ2-3
CDR3 DNA: TGCGCCAGCAGCCAAGCTTTTAGGGGCGCGTTATCGGGTACGCAGTATTTT
CDR3 protein: CASSQAFRGALSGTQYF

clone size: -
D gene: -
V gene: TRBV30
J gene: TRBJ1-1
CDR3 DNA: TGTGCCTGGAGGGAGGGCAGGGAGACTGAAGCTTTCTTT
CDR3 protein: CAWREGRETEAFF

clone size: -
D gene: -
V gene: TRBV5-4
J gene: TRBJ2-7
CDR3 DNA: TGTGCCAGCAGCTGGGCCGGGAATCAGGGCGACGAGCAGTACTTC
CDR3 protein: CASSWAGNQGDEQYF

clone size: once
D gene: -
V gene: TRBV5-1
J gene: TRBJ2-1
CDR3 DNA: TGCGCCAGCCATAGGGGAGTTAAATACAATGAGCAGTTCTTC
CDR3 protein: CASHRGVKYNEQFF

clone size: once
D gene: -
V gene: TRBV18
J gene: TRBJ1-4
CDR3 DNA: TGTGCCAGCTCACCATTTGTAACAACTAATGAAAAACTGTTTTTT
CDR3 protein: CASSPFVTTNEKLFF

clone size: -
D gene: -
V gene: TRBV15
J gene: TRBJ2-7
CDR3 DNA: TGTGCCACCAGCAGAGGAGACAGTAGGAGAGAGCAGTACTTC
CDR3 protein: CATSRGDSRREQYF

clone size: -
D gene: -
V gene: TRBV7-3
J gene: TRBJ2-2
CDR3 DNA: TGTGCCAGCAGCCCCGTAGGGGACACCGGGGAGCTGTTTTTT
CDR3 protein: CASSPVGDTGELFF

clone size: -
D gene: -
V gene: TRBV6-6
J gene: TRBJ2-1
CDR3 DNA: TGTGCCAGCAGCTACCCGAACAATGAGCAGTTCTTC
CDR3 protein: CASSYPNNEQFF

clone size: -
D gene: -
V gene: TRBV19
J gene: TRBJ1-4
CDR3 DNA: TGTGCCAGTAGTATTTTCGGCAGGTCTAATGAAAAACTGTTTTTT
CDR3 protein: CASSIFGRSNEKLFF

clone size: -
D gene: -
V gene: TRBV29-1
J gene: TRBJ2-5
CDR3 DNA: TGCAGCGTTAAGACTAGAGCACAAGAGACCCAGTACTTC
CDR3 protein: CSVKTRAQETQYF

clone size: -
D gene: -
V gene: TRBV4-3
J gene: TRBJ2-1
CDR3 DNA: TGCGCCAGCAGCCAAGATCGGGCTCAAGCGGGCAATGAGCAGTTCTTC
CDR3 protein: CASSQDRAQAGNEQFF

clone size: few
D gene: TRBD2
V gene: TRBV7-8
J gene: TRBJ2-1
CDR3 DNA: TGTGCCAGCAGCTTAAGACTAGCCCACAATGAGCAGTTCTTC
CDR3 protein: CASSLRLAHNEQFF

clone size: few
D gene: -
V gene: TRBV7-8
J gene: TRBJ2-7
CDR3 DNA: TGTGCCAGCAGCTTACACAGCAGATACGAGCAGTACTTC
CDR3 protein: CASSLHSRYEQYF

clone size: -
D gene: -
V gene: TRBV4-1
J gene: TRBJ2-6
CDR3 DNA: TGCGCCAGCAGCCAAGTGGCAGCTCCCTCTGCGAACGTCCTGACTTTC
CDR3 protein: CASSQVAAPSANVLTF

clone size: -
D gene: -
V gene: TRBV19
J gene: TRBJ2-7
CDR3 DNA: TGTGCCAGTAGTATTTTATTCGGGCGTTCCTACGAGCAGTACTTC
CDR3 protein: CASSILFGRSYEQYF

clone size: -
D gene: -
V gene: TRBV7-2
J gene: TRBJ2-2
CDR3 DNA: TGTGCCAGCAGCTTGTCCGGGGAGCTGTTTTTT
CDR3 protein: CASSLSGELFF

clone size: -
D gene: -
V gene: TRBV12-2
J gene: TRBJ2-7
CDR3 DNA: TGTGCAAGTCGTCAACCAAATACAGGATCCTACGAGCAGTACTTC
CDR3 protein: CASRQPNTGSYEQYF

clone size: -
D gene: -
V gene: TRBV2
J gene: TRBJ1-4
CDR3 DNA: TGTGCCAGCAGTGTTACCGGGGGCGTTGGGGAAAAACTGTTTTTT
CDR3 protein: CASSVTGGVGEKLFF

clone size: -
D gene: TRBD2
V gene: TRBV19
J gene: TRBJ2-2
CDR3 DNA: TGTGCCAGTAGTCCTCTTAGCGGGAGGTCGAACACCGGGGAGCTGTTTTTT
CDR3 protein: CASSPLSGRSNTGELFF

clone size: -
D gene: -
V gene: TRBV7-9
J gene: TRBJ2-1
CDR3 DNA: TGTGCCAGCAGCTTTTTGCAGGGTCGCTACAATGAGCAGTTCTTC
CDR3 protein: CASSFLQGRYNEQFF

clone size: once
D gene: -
V gene: TRBV7-9
J gene: TRBJ2-7
CDR3 DNA: TGTGCCAGCAGCTCGGACGGGGCCTCCTACGAGCAGTACTTC
CDR3 protein: CASSSDGASYEQYF

clone size: -
D gene: -
V gene: TRBV29-1
J gene: TRBJ2-7
CDR3 DNA: TGCAGCGCCGGAGGGGGCAGGGGGTTAGCCTACGAGCAGTACTTC
CDR3 protein: CSAGGGRGLAYEQYF

clone size: -
D gene: -
V gene: TRBV28
J gene: TRBJ1-3
CDR3 DNA: TGTGCCAGCAGTTTAGCTCAGGGAATCGTTGGAAACACCATATATTTT
CDR3 protein: CASSLAQGIVGNTIYF

clone size: -
D gene: -
V gene: TRBV5-3
J gene: TRBJ2-3
CDR3 DNA: TGTGCCAGAAGCTTGGTAGTCAGAACCCACACAGATACGCAGTATTTT
CDR3 protein: CARSLVVRTHTDTQYF

clone size: -
D gene: TRBD1
V gene: TRBV19
J gene: TRBJ2-6
CDR3 DNA: TGTGCCAGTAGTATTCGCCTTCCGGGACAGATCTCTGGGGCCAACGTCCTGACTTTC
CDR3 protein: CASSIRLPGQISGANVLTF

clone size: -
D gene: TRBD1
V gene: TRBV11-2
J gene: TRBJ2-7
CDR3 DNA: TGTGCCAGCAGCGGACCCGGGACAGGGGTACTCGCCTCCGAGCAGTACTTC
CDR3 protein: CASSGPGTGVLASEQYF

clone size: -
D gene: -
V gene: TRBV2
J gene: TRBJ1-1
CDR3 DNA: TGTGCCAGCCGAGGAGTTTCAGTGAACACTGAAGCTTTCTTT
CDR3 protein: CASRGVSVNTEAFF

clone size: -
D gene: -
V gene: TRBV2
J gene: TRBJ1-5
CDR3 DNA: TGTGCCAGCAGCGCCGCCCGGGGGGGTCAGCCCCAGCATTTT
CDR3 protein: CASSAARGGQPQHF

clone size: -
D gene: TRBD2
V gene: TRBV5-4
J gene: TRBJ2-3
CDR3 DNA: TGTGCCAGCAGCTTGGTAGGACTAGCGGGAGAAGGTACGCAGTATTTT
CDR3 protein: CASSLVGLAGEGTQYF

clone size: -
D gene: TRBD1
V gene: TRBV28
J gene: TRBJ1-3
CDR3 DNA: TGTGCCAGCAGTAGCATAGGACAGGGTTTATTTGGAAACACCATATATTTT
CDR3 protein: CASSSIGQGLFGNTIYF

clone size: -
D gene: -
V gene: TRBV2
J gene: TRBJ1-1
CDR3 DNA: TGTGCCAGCAGTCGGGGGACTGAAGCTTTCTTT
CDR3 protein: CASSRGTEAFF

clone size: -
D gene: -
V gene: TRBV29-1
J gene: TRBJ1-1
CDR3 DNA: TGCAGCGTTGTAGGGAGGATGAACACTGAAGCTTTCTTT
CDR3 protein: CSVVGRMNTEAFF

clone size: -
D gene: -
V gene: TRBV29-1
J gene: TRBJ1-2
CDR3 DNA: TGCAGCGTTGAACCCCCAGCCTGGTACGCGACTAACTATGGCTACACCTTC
CDR3 protein: CSVEPPAWYATNYGYTF

clone size: -
D gene: TRBD1
V gene: TRBV7-6
J gene: TRBJ1-2
CDR3 DNA: TGTGCCAGCAGCCCTACTTACTCGGACAGGGCACATGGCTACACCTTC
CDR3 protein: CASSPTYSDRAHGYTF

clone size: once
D gene: -
V gene: TRBV30
J gene: TRBJ2-5
CDR3 DNA: TGTGCCTGGGCCCGCAGGAGACGCCAAGAGACCCAGTACTTC
CDR3 protein: CAWARRRRQETQYF

clone size: -
D gene: -
V gene: TRBV18
J gene: TRBJ2-5
CDR3 DNA: TGTGCCAGCTCACCACTCGGATCGTGGCAAGAGACCCAGTACTTC
CDR3 protein: CASSPLGSWQETQYF

clone size: -
D gene: TRBD1
V gene: TRBV4-1
J gene: TRBJ2-5
CDR3 DNA: TGCGCCAGCAGCCAGGGACAGGGGCCCACGGAGACCCAGTACTTC
CDR3 protein: CASSQGQGPTETQYF

clone size: -
D gene: TRBD2
V gene: TRBV30
J gene: TRBJ2-1
CDR3 DNA: TGTGCCTGGGATACGTTCCCGGGACTAGCGGGCAATGAGCAGTTCTTC
CDR3 protein: CAWDTFPGLAGNEQFF

clone size: -
D gene: TRBD2
V gene: TRBV5-1
J gene: TRBJ2-1
CDR3 DNA: TGCGCCAGCAGCATGGTAGCGGGAGGGTTGTTACATGAGCAGTTCTTC
CDR3 protein: CASSMVAGGLLHEQFF

clone size: -
D gene: -
V gene: TRBV6-6
J gene: TRBJ1-5
CDR3 DNA: TGTGCCAGCAGTTACTCCCCAGGGTCTCAGCCCCAGCATTTT
CDR3 protein: CASSYSPGSQPQHF

clone size: -
D gene: -
V gene: TRBV11-2
J gene: TRBJ2-1
CDR3 DNA: TGTGCCAGCAGCTTAGTAGGGGCAGGGAGCAATGAGCAGTTCTTC
CDR3 protein: CASSLVGAGSNEQFF

clone size: -
D gene: TRBD1
V gene: TRBV19
J gene: TRBJ1-5
CDR3 DNA: TGTGCCAGCAACGACAGGGGAGGTAATCAGCCCCAGCATTTT
CDR3 protein: CASNDRGGNQPQHF

clone size: -
D gene: -
V gene: TRBV6-4
J gene: TRBJ2-1
CDR3 DNA: TGTGCCAGCAGTGATGGGCCCCACAATGAGCAGTTCTTC
CDR3 protein: CASSDGPHNEQFF

clone size: -
D gene: TRBD1
V gene: TRBV29-1
J gene: TRBJ2-5
CDR3 DNA: TGCAGCGTTCTCCGGGACAGGGGAGAGACCCAGTACTTC
CDR3 protein: CSVLRDRGETQYF

clone size: -
D gene: TRBD1
V gene: TRBV19
J gene: TRBJ2-7
CDR3 DNA: TGTGCCAGTAGAACGACAGGGGGCTCCTACGAGCAGTACTTC
CDR3 protein: CASRTTGGSYEQYF

clone size: -
D gene: TRBD2
V gene: TRBV5-4
J gene: TRBJ2-1
CDR3 DNA: TGTGCCAGCAGCCCCGGTAGCGGGAGGGCCAATGAGCAGTTCTTC
CDR3 protein: CASSPGSGRANEQFF

clone size: -
D gene: -
V gene: TRBV7-9
J gene: TRBJ1-2
CDR3 DNA: TGTGCCAGCAGCTTTTCGGGGGGCTACACCTTC
CDR3 protein: CASSFSGGYTF

clone size: -
D gene: -
V gene: TRBV6-5
J gene: TRBJ2-4
CDR3 DNA: TGTGCCAGCAGTTCCTGGGTCTCCAAAAACATTCAGTACTTC
CDR3 protein: CASSSWVSKNIQYF

clone size: -
D gene: TRBD2
V gene: TRBV6-4
J gene: TRBJ2-2
CDR3 DNA: TGTGCCAGCAGTGACTCCTTTACTAGCGGTTGGTTTGGCGGGGAGCTGTTTTTT
CDR3 protein: CASSDSFTSGWFGGELFF

clone size: few
D gene: -
V gene: TRBV11-2
J gene: TRBJ1-5
CDR3 DNA: TGTGCCAGCAGCTTAGGATTTAACAGCAATCAGCCCCAGCATTTT
CDR3 protein: CASSLGFNSNQPQHF

clone size: -
D gene: -
V gene: TRBV15
J gene: TRBJ1-5
CDR3 DNA: TGTGCCACCAGCAGAGAACTACAGGGCTATCAGCCCCAGCATTTT
CDR3 protein: CATSRELQGYQPQHF

clone size: few
D gene: TRBD1
V gene: TRBV5-4
J gene: TRBJ2-2
CDR3 DNA: TGTGCCAGCAGCGGACAGGGGGCTTGGACCGGGGAGCTGTTTTTT
CDR3 protein: CASSGQGAWTGELFF